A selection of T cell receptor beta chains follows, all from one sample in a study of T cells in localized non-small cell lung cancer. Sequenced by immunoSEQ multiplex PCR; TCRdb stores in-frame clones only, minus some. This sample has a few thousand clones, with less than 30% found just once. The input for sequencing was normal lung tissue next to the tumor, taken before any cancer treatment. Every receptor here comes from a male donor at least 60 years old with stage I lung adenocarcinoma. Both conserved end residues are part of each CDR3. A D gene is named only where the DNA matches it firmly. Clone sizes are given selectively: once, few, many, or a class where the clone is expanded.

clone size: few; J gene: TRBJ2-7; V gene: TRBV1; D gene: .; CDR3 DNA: TGCGCCAGCAGCCAAGAATGGGGAGTAGACTACGAGCAGTACTTC; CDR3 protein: CASSQEWGVDYEQYF
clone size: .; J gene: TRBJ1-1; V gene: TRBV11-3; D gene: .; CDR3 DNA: TGTGCCAGCAGCTTGGACACTAGCTTGAACACTGAAGCTTTCTTT; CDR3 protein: CASSLDTSLNTEAFF
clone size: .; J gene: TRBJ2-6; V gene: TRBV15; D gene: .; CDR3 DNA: TGTGCCACCAGCAGAGATTGGGTTTCTGGGGCCAACGTCCTGACTTTC; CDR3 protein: CATSRDWVSGANVLTF
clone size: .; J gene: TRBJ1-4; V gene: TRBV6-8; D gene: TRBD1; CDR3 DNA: TGTGCCAGCAGCGACAGGGGCGCCAGGGAAAAACTGTTTTTT; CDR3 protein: CASSDRGAREKLFF
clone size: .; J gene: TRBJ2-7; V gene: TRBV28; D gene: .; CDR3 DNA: TGTGCCAGCAGTTTTCGGGGTAAACCCTACGAGCAGTACTTC; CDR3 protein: CASSFRGKPYEQYF
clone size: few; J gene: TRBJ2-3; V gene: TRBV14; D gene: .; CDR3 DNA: TGTGCCAGCAGCCCATTGGCACGGGATACGCAGTATTTT; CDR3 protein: CASSPLARDTQYF
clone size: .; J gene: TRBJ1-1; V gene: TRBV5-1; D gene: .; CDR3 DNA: TGCGCCAGCACCCACGGGGCCGTTATGAACACTGAAGCTTTCTTT; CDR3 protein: CASTHGAVMNTEAFF
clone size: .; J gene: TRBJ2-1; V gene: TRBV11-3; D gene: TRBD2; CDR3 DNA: TGTGCCAGCAGTCGGGGACTAGCGGGAGGCCTATACAATGAGCAGTTCTTC; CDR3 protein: CASSRGLAGGLYNEQFF
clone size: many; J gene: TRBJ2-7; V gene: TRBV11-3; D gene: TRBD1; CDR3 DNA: TGTGCCAGCAGCCGAGGGCTAAGGGACAGGGGACGCGAGCAGTACTTC; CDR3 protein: CASSRGLRDRGREQYF
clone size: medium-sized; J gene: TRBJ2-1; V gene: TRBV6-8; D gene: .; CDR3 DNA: TGTGCCAGCACAGCGGACGGAAGCTCCTACAATGAGCAGTTCTTC; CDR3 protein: CASTADGSSYNEQFF
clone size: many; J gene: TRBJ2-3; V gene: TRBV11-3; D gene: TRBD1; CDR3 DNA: TGTGCCAGCAGCGCGGGACAGGGGGAAAATACGCAGTATTTT; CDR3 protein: CASSAGQGENTQYF
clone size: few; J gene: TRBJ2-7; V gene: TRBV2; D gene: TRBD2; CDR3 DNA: TGTGCCAGCAGCTCCCCCTCCGGGAGGGCCTATGAGCAGTACTTC; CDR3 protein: CASSSPSGRAYEQYF
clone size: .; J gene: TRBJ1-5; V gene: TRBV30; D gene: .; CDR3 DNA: TGTGCCTGGAGTCTGGAGGGCAATCAGCCCCAGCATTTT; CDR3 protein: CAWSLEGNQPQHF
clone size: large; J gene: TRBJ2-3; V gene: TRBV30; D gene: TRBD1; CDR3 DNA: TGTGCCTGGAGTCTAGGGACAGGGGAGACAGATACGCAGTATTTT; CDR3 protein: CAWSLGTGETDTQYF
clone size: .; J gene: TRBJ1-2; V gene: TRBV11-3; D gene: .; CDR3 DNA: TGTGCCAGCAGCTCTAGCGGTGGCTCCTATGGCTACACCTTC; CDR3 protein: CASSSSGGSYGYTF
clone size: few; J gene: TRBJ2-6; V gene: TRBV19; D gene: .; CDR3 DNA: TGTGCCAGTACCCCCCCTGGGGCCAACGTCCTGACTTTC; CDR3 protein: CASTPPGANVLTF
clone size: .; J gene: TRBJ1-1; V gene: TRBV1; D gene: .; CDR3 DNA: TGCGCCAGCAGCCAAGGGGGACACCCGAACACTGAAGCTTTCTTT; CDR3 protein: CASSQGGHPNTEAFF
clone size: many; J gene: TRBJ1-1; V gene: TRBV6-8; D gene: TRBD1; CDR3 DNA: TGTGCCAGCAGTTATTCACCTTTCAGGGGGCTGGCTGAAGCTTTCTTT; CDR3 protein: CASSYSPFRGLAEAFF
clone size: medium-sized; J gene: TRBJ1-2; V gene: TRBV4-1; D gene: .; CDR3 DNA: TGCGCCAGCAGCCCGCAGGGAGATTTAATCGCCTATGGCTACACCTTC; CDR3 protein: CASSPQGDLIAYGYTF
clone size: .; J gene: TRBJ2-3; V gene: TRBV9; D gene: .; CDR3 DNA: TGTGCCAGCAGCGCGGACGGAACCGTTAAGGATACGCAGTATTTT; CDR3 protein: CASSADGTVKDTQYF
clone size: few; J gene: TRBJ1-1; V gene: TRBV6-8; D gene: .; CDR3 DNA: TGTGCCAGCACTCCATCCCCCGGGAACACTGAAGCTTTCTTT; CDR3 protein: CASTPSPGNTEAFF
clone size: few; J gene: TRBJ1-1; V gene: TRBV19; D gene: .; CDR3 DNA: TGTGCCAGTAGTGGCAGGGGTTTGGGCACTGAAGCTTTCTTT; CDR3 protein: CASSGRGLGTEAFF
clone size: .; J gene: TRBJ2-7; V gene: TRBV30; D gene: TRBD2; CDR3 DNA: TGTGCCTGGAGTGAAACGGGAGGCGCCTACGAGCAGTACTTC; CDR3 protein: CAWSETGGAYEQYF
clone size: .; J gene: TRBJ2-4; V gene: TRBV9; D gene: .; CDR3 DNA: TGTGCCAGCAGCCTCTCCGGGGACAAAAACATTCAGTACTTC; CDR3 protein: CASSLSGDKNIQYF
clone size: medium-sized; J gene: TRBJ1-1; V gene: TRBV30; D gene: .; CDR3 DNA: TGTGCCTGGGAGGCGCGGGGAACGGCTGAAGCTTTCTTT; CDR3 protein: CAWEARGTAEAFF
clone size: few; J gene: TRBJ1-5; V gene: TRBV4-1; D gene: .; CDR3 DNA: TGCGCCAGCAGCCAAGATGGGATCCAGCCCCAGCATTTT; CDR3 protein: CASSQDGIQPQHF
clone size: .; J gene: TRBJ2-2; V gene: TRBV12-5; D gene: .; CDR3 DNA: TGTGCTAGTGGGGCCTCCCTTTTCTACGGCGGGGAGCTGTTTTTT; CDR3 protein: CASGASLFYGGELFF
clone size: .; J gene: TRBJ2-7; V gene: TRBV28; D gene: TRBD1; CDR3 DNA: TGTGCCAGCAGGGGGACAGGGGGTCGAAACGAGCAGTACTTC; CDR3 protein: CASRGTGGRNEQYF
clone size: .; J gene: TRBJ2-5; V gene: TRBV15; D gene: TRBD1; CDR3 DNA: TGTGCCACCAGCAATGGACAGGGGAGTAGAGGAGAGACCCAGTACTTC; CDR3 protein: CATSNGQGSRGETQYF
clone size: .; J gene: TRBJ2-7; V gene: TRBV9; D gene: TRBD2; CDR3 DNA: TGTGCCAGCAGAATACTAGCGGGGGGCAGCTCCTACGAGCAGTACTTC; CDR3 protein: CASRILAGGSSYEQYF
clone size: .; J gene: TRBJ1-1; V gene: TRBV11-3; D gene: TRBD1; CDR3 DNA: TGTGCCAGCAGCTTAGGACAGGGTGGAACTGAAGCTTTCTTT; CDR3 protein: CASSLGQGGTEAFF
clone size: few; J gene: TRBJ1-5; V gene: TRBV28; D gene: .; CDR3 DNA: TGTGCCAGCAGTTTTTACAGAGGGAATCAGCCCCAGCATTTT; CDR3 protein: CASSFYRGNQPQHF
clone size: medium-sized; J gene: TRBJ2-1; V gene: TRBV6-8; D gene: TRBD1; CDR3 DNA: TGTGCCAGCAGTAGGGACAGCTACAATGAGCAGTTCTTC; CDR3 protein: CASSRDSYNEQFF
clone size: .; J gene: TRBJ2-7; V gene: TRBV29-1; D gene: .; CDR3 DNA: TGCAGCGTTTTATACGGGACCAACTACGAGCAGTACTTC; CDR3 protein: CSVLYGTNYEQYF
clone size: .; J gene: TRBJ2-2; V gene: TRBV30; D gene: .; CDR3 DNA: TGTGCCTGGACCCCCAGTGGGGGTTCCTTTGTCGGGGAGCTGTTTTTT; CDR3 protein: CAWTPSGGSFVGELFF
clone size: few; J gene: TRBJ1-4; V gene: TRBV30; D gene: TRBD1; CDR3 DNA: TGTGCCTGGAATAACAGGGGAGGTGATGAAAAACTGTTTTTT; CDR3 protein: CAWNNRGGDEKLFF
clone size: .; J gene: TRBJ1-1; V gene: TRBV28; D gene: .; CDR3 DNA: TGTGCCAGCAGCCCTACGACCCTCAGGGCTTTCTTT; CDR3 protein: CASSPTTLRAFF
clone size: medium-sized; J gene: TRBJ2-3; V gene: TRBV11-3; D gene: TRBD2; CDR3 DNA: TGTGCCAGCAGCTTAGTCGGTAGCGGGAGGCCTGATACGCAGTATTTT; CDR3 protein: CASSLVGSGRPDTQYF
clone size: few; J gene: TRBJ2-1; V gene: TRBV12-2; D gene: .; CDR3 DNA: TGTGCCGGGGGCGGGCAGGGGCAAACCTACAATGAGCAGTTCTTC; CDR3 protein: CAGGGQGQTYNEQFF
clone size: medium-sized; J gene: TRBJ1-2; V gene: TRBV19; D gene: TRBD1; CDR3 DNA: TGTGCCAGTAGTGCCCAAAAAACAGGGGGCCAAGGCTACACCTTC; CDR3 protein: CASSAQKTGGQGYTF
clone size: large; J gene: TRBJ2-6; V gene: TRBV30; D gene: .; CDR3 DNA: TGTGCCTGGACAAGGGGGGCGGATGGGGCCAACGTCCTGACTTTC; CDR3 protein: CAWTRGADGANVLTF
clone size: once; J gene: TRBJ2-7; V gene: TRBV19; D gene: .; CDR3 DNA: TGTGCCAGTAGTATAGGATTCACGACAGAGAGCTACGAGCAGTACTTC; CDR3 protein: CASSIGFTTESYEQYF
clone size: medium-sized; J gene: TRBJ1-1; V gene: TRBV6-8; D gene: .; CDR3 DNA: TGTGCCACCCTAGACCGGCCGAACACTGAAGCTTTCTTT; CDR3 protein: CATLDRPNTEAFF
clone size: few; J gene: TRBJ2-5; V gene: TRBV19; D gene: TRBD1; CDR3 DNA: TGTGCCAGTAGTCCCGGGACAGGGCGGAGGGAGACCCAGTACTTC; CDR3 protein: CASSPGTGRRETQYF
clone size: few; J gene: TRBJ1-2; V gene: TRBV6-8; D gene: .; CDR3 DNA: TGTGCCAGCAGTTACTCGGCCAGGAATGGCTACACCTTC; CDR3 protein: CASSYSARNGYTF
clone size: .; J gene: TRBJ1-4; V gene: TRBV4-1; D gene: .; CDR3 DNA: TGCGCCAGCAGCCGGAATTGGGGGTCTGTTGAAAAACTGTTTTTT; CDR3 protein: CASSRNWGSVEKLFF
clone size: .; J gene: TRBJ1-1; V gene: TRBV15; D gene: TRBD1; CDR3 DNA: TGTGCCACCAGCAGAGTTCTTCAGGGGGCTAACACTGAAGCTTTCTTT; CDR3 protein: CATSRVLQGANTEAFF
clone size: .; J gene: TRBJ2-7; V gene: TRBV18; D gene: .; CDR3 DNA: TGTGCCAGCTCACCCCGGGGTTTAGAAGAGCAGTACTTC; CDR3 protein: CASSPRGLEEQYF
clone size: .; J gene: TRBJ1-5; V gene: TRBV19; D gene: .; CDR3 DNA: TGTGCCAGTAGTATAACCGGGTCAGGGCACCCTAGCAATCAGCCCCAGCATTTT; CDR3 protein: CASSITGSGHPSNQPQHF
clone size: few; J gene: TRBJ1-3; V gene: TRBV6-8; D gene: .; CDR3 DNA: TGTGCCATCCAAAAGGAGGGGACTGGAAACACCATATATTTT; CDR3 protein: CAIQKEGTGNTIYF
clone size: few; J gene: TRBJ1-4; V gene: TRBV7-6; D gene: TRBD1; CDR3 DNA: TGTGCCAGCAGCCCTACAGGGGGCGAAAGTGAAAAACTGTTTTTT; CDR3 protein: CASSPTGGESEKLFF
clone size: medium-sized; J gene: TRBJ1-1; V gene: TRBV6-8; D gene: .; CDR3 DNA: TGTGCCAGCAGTCTTCGACTCCGCCGGGACACTGAAGCTTTCTTT; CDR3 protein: CASSLRLRRDTEAFF
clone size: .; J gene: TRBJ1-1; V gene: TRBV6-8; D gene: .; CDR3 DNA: TGTGCCAGCAGCCAAGATTGGGGTAAGAACACTGAAGCTTTCTTT; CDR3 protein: CASSQDWGKNTEAFF